Shown below are 14 T cell receptor beta chains from a single sample sequenced in a study of breast tumors, draining lymph nodes, adjacent tissues. TCRdb ran MiXCR on the multiplex PCR reads and lists one entry per CDR3 protein. The sample lists around 230,000 distinct CDR3 sequences; approximately 36% were seen once. Samples came from axillary lymph nodes draining the breast cancer. The sequencing input was axillary lymph node tissue. All receptors come from a female donor with breast cancer. Some clones in this sample may be carry-over from other donors' samples.

This clonotype showed up many times. The genes are TRBV10-3 and TRBJ2-7; 7 bases line up with TRBD1. CDR3 length: 11 residues. The junction had 4 bases not matched to a gene; V was cut back by 7 bases and J by 7 bases. Germline V CDR1 and CDR2: ENHRY, SYGVKD. CDR3 nucleotide sequence: TGTGCCATCAAGACAGGGATGGAGCAGTACTTC. Its translation: CAIKTGMEQYF.

Many counts were recorded for this clonotype. The rearrangement joins TRBV19 to TRBJ1-5, with D maybe TRBD1 (5 bases). This CDR3 region has 16 residues. V lost 1 base, J lost 3 bases, and 13 bases lay in between. Germline V CDR1 and CDR2: LNHDA, SQIVND (reference sequence). The CDR3 sequence: CASSIGRDGVNQPQHF. The CDR3 nucleotides are TGTGCCAGTAGTATAGGCCGGGACGGCGTCAATCAGCCCCAGCATTTT.

The chain couples TRBV6-6 to TRBJ2-4; perhaps TRBD1 as D (6 bases). This CDR3 comprises 16 residues. Looked up from germline, CDR1 is MNHNY and CDR2 is SVGAGI (reference sequence). V was clipped by 0 bases and J by 0 bases, with 9 bases between them. This CDR3 is CASSYSGAGAKNIQYF. The CDR3 DNA sequence: TGTGCCAGCAGTTACTCGGGGGCTGGAGCCAAAAACATTCAGTACTTC.

The genes are TRBV7-9 and TRBJ1-2, with D possibly matching TRBD1 (6 bases). The length of the CDR3 is 16 residues. Germline lookup yields CDR1 SEHNR and CDR2 FQNEAQ (reference sequence). V lost 5 bases to trimming and J lost 8 bases, with 24 bases between them. CDR3 coding DNA: TGTGCCAGCAGCCCCAGTGGGAAGGACAGAGCTACCGGCTACACCTTC. Translated, it gives CASSPSGKDRATGYTF. Variable domain in full (rest from reference TRBV7-9 and TRBJ1-2): DTGVSQNPRHKITKRGQNVTFRCDPISEHNRLYWYRQTLGQGPEFLTYFQNEAQLEKSRLLSDRFSAERPKGSFSTLEIQRTEQGDSAMYLCASSPSGKDRATGYTFGSGTRLTVV.

With regard to this clonotype: Mismatch with germline at one junction end may stem from a read error. CDR3 coding DNA: TGTGCCAGTCGCCCCGGACACCACTCTGGAGACACCGTATATTTT. It codes for CASRPGHHSGDTVYF. This chain joins TRBV19 and TRBJ1-3; possibly TRBD1 for D (5 bases). CDR1 LNHDA and CDR2 SQIVND come from the germline V gene (reference sequence). The CDR3 has 15 residues. Full variable domain (outside the CDR3, taken from reference TRBV19 and TRBJ1-3): DGGITQSPKYLFRKEGQNVTLSCEQNLNHDAMYWYRQDPGQGLRLIYYSQIVNDFQKGDIAEGYSVSREKKESFPLTVTSAQKNPTAFYLCASRPGHHSGDTVYFGEGSWLTVV.

Regarding this clonotype: A much larger clone is a single base away; this may be a read error. The chain employs TRBV5-7 and TRBJ2-7; D unclear. TRBV5-7 is annotated as an ORF whose role is uncertain. This CDR3 has 15 residues. CDR3 residues: CAGSSNRKYSYEQYF. The CDR3 nucleotides read TGTGCCGGCAGCTCGAACCGGAAGTACTCCTACGAGCAGTACTTC.

This clonotype was seen many times. The chain is built from TRBV28 and TRBJ2-7, with D possibly being TRBD2 (6 bases). Germline V gene sequence: CDR1 MDHEN, CDR2 SYDVKM. The length of the CDR3 is 13 residues. The germline V and J ends were trimmed by 7 bases and 2 bases, with 12 bases remaining between them. The CDR3: CASMPPSAYEQYF. CDR3 DNA: TGTGCCAGCATGCCTCCTAGCGCCTACGAGCAGTACTTC.

This clonotype was detected ten times or more. Here the CDR3 reads CASSFEQGSGELFF. The CDR3 DNA is TGCGCCAGCAGTTTCGAGCAGGGTTCCGGGGAGCTGTTTTTT. The chain employs TRBV5-1 and TRBJ2-2, with D possibly matching TRBD1 (5 bases). Germline V gene sequence: CDR1 SGHRS, CDR2 YFSETQ. This CDR3 spans 14 amino acids. With 5 bases removed from V and 6 bases from J, the gap between germline ends came to 14 bases. The full variable domain, in which reference TRBV5-1 and TRBJ2-2 provide the parts outside the CDR3, is KAGVTQTPRYLIKTRGQQVTLSCSPISGHRSVSWYQQTPGQGLQFLFEYFSETQRNKGNFPGRFSGRQFSNSRSEMNVSTLELGDSALYLCASSFEQGSGELFFGEGSRLTVL.

This clonotype was counted between two and nine times. This may be a read error, as it is one base from a much larger clone. J is TRBJ2-1 and V is TRBV10-3; D may be TRBD1 or TRBD2 (5 bases each). CDR1 is ENHRY and CDR2 is SYGVKD in the germline V gene. This CDR3 is built from 15 residues. Trimming removed 6 bases at V and 5 bases at J, with 17 bases between. CDR3 bases: TGTGCCATCAGGAATGGCAGGGCGAGGGACAATGAGCAGTTCTTC. Translated, it gives CAIRNGRARDNEQFF.

The genes are TRBV24-1 and TRBJ2-2; D is perhaps TRBD1 (5 bases). V was shortened by 4 bases and J by 5 bases, with 10 bases between the two germline ends. The CDR3 spans 14 residues. Germline V gene sequence: CDR1 KGHDR, CDR2 SFDVKD. CDR3 region: CATSEGARTGELFF. The CDR3 nucleotides read TGTGCCACCAGTGAAGGGGCTCGAACCGGGGAGCTGTTTTTT.

V usage is TRBV7-9 and J usage is TRBJ2-5; D is possibly TRBD2 (5 bases). CDR3 length equals 17 residues. The V and J ends lost 0 bases and 2 bases respectively, with 16 bases between them. Germline-derived CDR1 and CDR2 are SEHNR and FQNEAQ (reference sequence). DNA for the CDR3: TGTGCCAGCAGCTTAGCGGCCCGGGGTGACGGGCAAGAGACCCAGTACTTC. It is translated as CASSLAARGDGQETQYF.

The chain uses TRBV24-1 and TRBJ2-2; 9 bases are a match to TRBD1. This CDR3 has 12 amino acids. Germline CDR1 reads KGHDR; CDR2 reads SFDVKD. V was clipped by 10 bases and J by 6 bases; unmatched bases: 2. CDR3 amino acids: CATNRGPGELFF. The CDR3 nucleotides are TGTGCCACTAACAGGGGGCCCGGGGAGCTGTTTTTT.

This clonotype occurred a few times. This sequence joins TRBV2 and TRBJ1-1; 10 bases fit TRBD1. J lost 4 bases, V lost 6 bases, and 5 bases had no gene match. This CDR3 has 14 residues. From germline, CDR1 is SNHLY and CDR2 FYNNEI. The CDR3 protein is CASSIDRGPTEAFF. The CDR3 nucleotides read TGTGCCAGCAGCATCGACAGGGGGCCCACTGAAGCTTTCTTT.

As regards this clonotype: The final CDR3 position lacks the conserved phenylalanine or tryptophan, pointing to a likely read error. The DNA is omitted, as the CDR3 cannot be located on it reliably, and the CDR3 follows TCRdb's listing. The rearrangement links TRBV2 to TRBJ1-4. The CDR3 comprises 10 residues, both ends counted. From germline, CDR1 is SNHLY and CDR2 FYNNEI. CDR3 amino acids: CASSLEKGFS.